This entry lists 26 T cell receptor beta chains sequenced from one sample in a study of OX40 agonist ivuxolimab in advanced cancers. The assay was immunoSEQ multiplex PCR, and TCRdb's table has in-frame clones only and misses some. Of about 34,000 clones listed, roughly 80% are singletons. Specimen: CD4+ or CD8+ T cells sorted from blood, collected in a trial of the OX40 agonist ivuxolimab. Source of these receptors: an adult with an advanced solid tumor such as melanoma, head and neck, liver or kidney cancer.

As to this clone: Given the absence of the conserved phenylalanine or tryptophan at the CDR3 end, a read error is likely. Because the CDR3's place on the DNA is in doubt, the DNA is left out and the CDR3 is given as listed by TCRdb. The chain employs TRBV6-1 and TRBJ2-7; the D call TRBD1 from the table was never checked on the DNA. CDR1 and CDR2 from the germline V gene are MNHNS and SASEGT. The CDR3 is 13 residues long, ends included. CDR3 in amino acids: CASRRDRTYFFGL.

This clone was seen a single time. The chain links TRBV27 to TRBJ2-5; no reliable D call. There are 13 residues in the CDR3. CDR1 and CDR2 (germline): MNHEY, SMNVEV (reference sequence). V gave up 3 bases and J gave up 5 bases, with 10 bases separating them. CDR3 sequence: CASSFWGSETQYF. The CDR3 bases are TGTGCCAGCAGTTTCTGGGGATCGGAGACCCAGTACTTC.

This clone was counted only a few times. The chain links TRBV11-1 to TRBJ2-3; 12 positions match TRBD2. Germline V lookup: CDR1 SGHAT, CDR2 FQDESV (reference sequence). This CDR3 is built from 17 residues. The V segment lost 5 bases and the J segment 2 bases; nucleotides outside the gene matches: 8. As DNA, the CDR3 is TGTGCCAGCAGCCTTAGGACTAGCGGGACTCACACAGATACGCAGTATTTT. Translating it yields CASSLRTSGTHTDTQYF. Combining the CDR3 with reference TRBV11-1 and TRBJ2-3 gives the whole variable domain EAEVAQSPRYKITEKSQAVAFWCDPISGHATLYWYRQILGQGPELLVQFQDESVVDDSQLPKDRFSAERLKGVDSTLKIQPAELGDSAMYLCASSLRTSGTHTDTQYFGPGTRLTVL.

Concerning this clone: Its ends do not fully match the called genes, so a read error is possible. The rearrangement uses TRBV7-7 and TRBJ2-1, with D possibly TRBD1 on 5 matching bases. This CDR3 region has 15 residues. The germline CDR1 and CDR2 sequences are SSHAT and FNYEAQ (reference sequence). The CDR3 DNA follows: TGTGCTAGCAGCCCCCAAGGGGTCTCCTACAATGAGCAGTTCTTC. It translates to CASSPQGVSYNEQFF. Supplemented by reference TRBV7-7 and TRBJ2-1, the full variable domain reads GAGVSQSPRYKVTKRGQDVTLRCDPISSHATLYWYQQALGQGPEFLTYFNYEAQPDKSGLPSDRFSAERPEGSISTLTIQRTEQRDSAMYRCASSPQGVSYNEQFFGPGTRLTVL.

The rearrangement joins TRBV18 to TRBJ2-1; D unresolved. The CDR3 is made up of 17 amino acids. The germline V and J ends were trimmed by 2 bases and 0 bases, with 14 bases remaining between them. Germline V gene lookup returns CDR1 KGHSH and CDR2 LQKENI. The CDR3 DNA reads TGTGCCAGCTCACCAATCCGCGCCCTCAGCTCCTACAATGAGCAGTTCTTC. Protein: CASSPIRALSSYNEQFF.

This chain uses TRBV27 with TRBJ1-5, with 7 bases lining up with TRBD1. Trimming cost V 5 bases and J 2 bases; bases outside gene matches: 9. This CDR3 is 16 amino acids long. CDR1 and CDR2 (germline): MNHEY, SMNVEV (reference sequence). The CDR3 region is CASSPWTGVGNQPQHF. The CDR3 bases are TGTGCCAGCAGTCCTTGGACAGGAGTGGGCAATCAGCCCCAGCATTTT.

This clone appeared a single time. This CDR3 reads CASSLKRGDQPQHF. CDR3 DNA: TGTGCCAGCTCCCTTAAGAGGGGCGATCAGCCCCAGCATTTT. This rearrangement joins TRBV18 to TRBJ1-5, with a weak D call TRBD1 (5 bases). Germline V lookup: CDR1 KGHSH, CDR2 LQKENI. The CDR3 extends over 14 amino acids. Trimming shortened V by 6 bases and J by 5 bases, and 14 bases separated the two germline ends.

The chain links TRBV20-1 to TRBJ2-3, with 11 positions matching TRBD2. The V gene end was trimmed by 5 bases and the J gene end by 10 bases; junction bases not matched to a gene: 2. This CDR3 has 11 residues. Germline V CDR1 and CDR2: DFQATT, SNEGSKA (reference sequence). The CDR3 is CSAPGLAAQYF. Here the CDR3 DNA reads TGCAGTGCTCCGGGACTAGCGGCGCAGTATTTT.

The chain couples TRBV18 to TRBJ2-1; possible D gene TRBD1, 6 bases. Germline CDR1 and CDR2: KGHSH and LQKENI. There are 14 residues in the CDR3. V dropped 6 bases and J dropped 3 bases, with 12 bases sitting between them. CDR3 nucleotides: TGTGCCAGCTCCCCGTTAGGGGGCTACAATGAGCAGTTCTTC. Translated, it gives CASSPLGGYNEQFF.

The CDR3 bases are TGTGCCAGCAGTTACCAGCGGGAGACCCAGTACTTC. It yields the protein CASSYQRETQYF. V gene TRBV7-2 combines with J gene TRBJ2-5; D possibly corresponds to TRBD2 (5 bases). The V end lost 6 bases, the J end lost 5 bases, and 10 bases lay between the germline ends. The CDR3 is 12 residues long. Germline CDR1 and CDR2: SGHTA and FQGNSA.

The gene calls are TRBV19 and TRBJ1-1; D remains ambiguous. V lost 2 bases to trimming and J lost 4 bases, with 14 bases between them. This CDR3 contains 15 residues. Germline values: CDR1 LNHDA, CDR2 SQIVND (reference sequence). The CDR3 coding sequence is TGTGCCAGTAGTATACGACAAGGCAGTGCCACTGAAGCTTTCTTT. Translated: CASSIRQGSATEAFF.

The chain links TRBV27 to TRBJ2-2; TRBD2 might be the D (5 bases). The germline CDR1 and CDR2 sequences are MNHEY and SMNVEV (reference sequence). The CDR3 covers 14 residues. Trimming left V 7 bases short and J 9 bases short, with 18 bases between. Here the CDR3 reads CASKEEPGRRELFF. The DNA of the CDR3 is TGTGCCAGCAAGGAGGAGCCCGGAAGGCGGGAGCTGTTTTTT.

By share of the sample, this clone is medium-sized. The chain uses TRBV4-1 and TRBJ1-2; the D gene is possibly TRBD1 (5 bases). Germline CDR1 is MGHRA and CDR2 is YSYEKL. The CDR3 length is 14 residues. V shed 0 bases and J shed 7 bases, with 12 bases lying between them. CDR3 bases: TGCGCCAGCAGCCAAGATCAAGGGGTGGGTGGCTACACCTTC. It is translated as CASSQDQGVGGYTF.

The chain joins TRBV7-3 to TRBJ2-1, with 7 bases that match TRBD2. Germline V gene data show CDR1 as SGHTA and CDR2 as FQGTGA. This CDR3 contains 15 residues. V lost 5 bases and J lost 7; bases outside the gene matches: 11. CDR3 coding DNA: TGTGCCAGCAGCCCCCAGGGAGGGCCTTGGAATGAGCAGTTCTTC. It specifies CASSPQGGPWNEQFF.

The J gene is TRBJ1-3, the V gene TRBV12-5; 9 positions agree with TRBD1. The V segment lost 3 bases and the J segment 2 bases; nucleotides outside the gene matches: 5. Germline V CDR1 and CDR2: LGHNT, FRNRAP. CDR3 length: 16 residues. The chain's CDR3 is CASGLQQGAAGNTIYF. The CDR3 bases are TGTGCTAGTGGTTTACAACAGGGGGCTGCTGGAAACACCATATATTTT.

The V gene is TRBV5-1, the J gene TRBJ1-2; 8 nucleotides agree with TRBD1. V was pared by 6 bases and J by 6 bases, with 4 bases of the junction left unmatched. Germline V CDR1 and CDR2: SGHRS, YFSETQ. The CDR3 sequence is 12 residues long. The CDR3 DNA reads as TGCGCCAGCAAGACAGGGGTTGATGGCTACACCTTC. It yields the protein CASKTGVDGYTF.

The chain carries TRBV5-4 and TRBJ1-4; a weak D match, TRBD1 (5 bases). With 4 bases removed from V and 7 bases from J, the gap between germline ends came to 20 bases. The germline V gene has CDR1 SGHNT and CDR2 YYREEE (reference sequence). This CDR3 has 16 amino acids. This CDR3 is CASSEQTGAVGEKLFF. DNA for the CDR3: TGTGCCAGCAGCGAACAAACAGGCGCCGTGGGTGAAAAACTGTTTTTT.

The CDR3 here is CASSIVATNEKLFF. In nucleotides, the CDR3 is TGTGCCAGTAGTATAGTTGCAACTAATGAAAAACTGTTTTTT. The V call is TRBV19, the J call TRBJ1-4; D uncertain. The CDR3 runs 14 residues. Germline CDR1 LNHDA, CDR2 SQIVND (reference sequence). Trimming pared 1 base from V and 0 bases from J, leaving 3 bases between.

Only one count was recorded for this clone. The chain employs TRBV6-1 and TRBJ1-6; TRBD1 agrees at 7 bases. The CDR3 extends over 14 amino acids. With 5 bases clipped from V and 7 bases from J, the junction kept 5 bases outside the gene matches. Germline lookup yields CDR1 MNHNS and CDR2 SASEGT. The CDR3 DNA reads as TGTGCCAGCAGTCGGACAGGCACCAATTCACCCCTCCACTTT. As protein: CASSRTGTNSPLHF.

The chain carries TRBV11-2 and TRBJ1-2, with D possibly matching TRBD1 (5 bases). This CDR3 spans 13 amino acids. Germline values: CDR1 SGHAT, CDR2 FQNNGV. V was trimmed by 7 bases and J by 4 bases, leaving 13 bases between them. The CDR3 region is CASNGLGGYGYTF. The DNA for the CDR3 is TGTGCCAGCAACGGCCTCGGGGGCTATGGCTACACCTTC.

This clone showed up just once. The chain recombines TRBV11-2 with TRBJ2-2; 7 positions agree with TRBD2. V gave up 5 bases and J gave up 1 base; unmatched junction bases: 4. This CDR3 is 15 amino acids long. Germline lookup yields CDR1 SGHAT and CDR2 FQNNGV. The CDR3 nucleotides read TGTGCCAGCAGCCGGGGACTATGGAACACCGGGGAGCTGTTTTTT. It is translated as CASSRGLWNTGELFF. Complete variable domain (other parts from reference TRBV11-2 and TRBJ2-2): EAGVAQSPRYKIIEKRQSVAFWCNPISGHATLYWYQQILGQGPKLLIQFQNNGVVDDSQLPKDRFSAERLKGVDSTLKIQPAKLEDSAVYLCASSRGLWNTGELFFGEGSRLTVL.

The gene calls are TRBV19 and TRBJ2-7; 7 bases fit TRBD1. The CDR3 totals 15 residues. The germline V gene encodes CDR1 LNHDA and CDR2 SQIVND (reference sequence). V shed 6 bases and J 0 bases; nucleotides not matched to a gene: 8. The CDR3 nucleotides read TGTGCCAGTAGCATTAAGGACAGGACCTCCTACGAGCAGTACTTC. Amino acid sequence: CASSIKDRTSYEQYF.

The chain links TRBV4-3 to TRBJ1-6; TRBD1 might be the D (5 bases). Trimming took 0 bases from V and 0 from J, leaving 18 bases between them. The CDR3 is made up of 20 amino acids. Looked up from germline, CDR1 is LGHNA and CDR2 is YSLEER. CDR3 region: CASSQDGGRGRSSYNSPLHF. Here the CDR3 DNA reads TGCGCCAGCAGCCAAGATGGTGGGCGGGGACGGAGCTCCTATAATTCACCCCTCCACTTT.

The rearrangement links TRBV11-3 to TRBJ2-3; D unresolved. Deletions cut 1 base from V and 0 bases from J, with 5 bases between. Germline V gives CDR1 SGHNT, CDR2 YENEEA. This CDR3 is built from 14 residues. The DNA of the CDR3 is TGTGCCAGCAGCTTAGGGGCCAGCACAGATACGCAGTATTTT. It specifies CASSLGASTDTQYF.

The chain recombines TRBV19 with TRBJ1-4, with 9 bases matching TRBD1. Germline CDR1 is LNHDA and CDR2 is SQIVND (reference sequence). CDR3 length equals 15 residues. J gave up 4 bases and V 8 bases, and 8 bases lay outside the gene matches. The CDR3 protein is CASSTGGTVNEKLFF. In nucleotides, the CDR3 is TGTGCCAGTTCAACAGGGGGCACGGTTAATGAAAAACTGTTTTTT.

The chain joins TRBV4-1 to TRBJ2-5; D not certain. Germline CDR1 and CDR2: MGHRA and YSYEKL. There are 13 residues in the CDR3. V was trimmed by 8 bases and J by 3 bases, leaving 13 bases between them. CDR3 in amino acids: CASRAGLKETQYF. DNA for the CDR3: TGCGCCAGCCGAGCCGGGCTGAAAGAGACCCAGTACTTC.